This TCR beta chain was identified during a study of cytotoxic CD8 clonotypes in ibrutinib-treated CLL (dated by TCRdb to about 2021). With regard to the full study: In this cohort, around 15 patients were treatment-naive and some 10 were relapsed/refractory, while roughly 18 had unmutated IGHV. Responses were partial in around 25 patients and complete in 2; after median about 70 months follow-up, approximately 15 stayed in remission and 12 progressed. Response samples were taken after a median of approximately eleven months on treatment, ranging from 6 to 36 months. On average, each sample yielded roughly 250,000 productive templates and about 100,000 productive rearrangements. Of the roughly 90 people in the trial, around 25 had longitudinal samples available. Cryopreserved peripheral blood mononuclear cells were obtained prior to treatment, at the time of response, and at either disease progression or sustained remission. Every remission and progressive disease sample was obtained while ibrutinib was still being received by the patients. Here is what the overall study found, with its caveats: Public clonotypes were found to be uncommon and were observed to contract or remain stable during treatment; the increase in clonality was shown to reflect expansion of private clonotypes at ibrutinib response. Sampling times were not matched between patients in sustained remission and patients whose disease was progressing, and lymph node repertoires were not examined. Clonality increased at ibrutinib response, stayed stable in sustained remission, and fell back toward baseline at progression. Baseline clonality exceeded that of age-matched healthy donors and correlated strongly with circulating CD8+ T-cell counts.

Looking up the germline V gene yields CDR1 SGHTS and CDR2 YDEGEE. The CDR3, cysteine through phenylalanine, is 14 amino acids long. The CDR3 DNA has 42 bases and is translated from base 1. Ends trimmed: V by 6 bases, J by 2 bases; bases unmatched to a gene: 5. A MiSeq instrument was used for deep resolution sequencing, which targeted depths ranging from 1 in 1 million up to 1 in 200,000 T cells, with coverage averaging 10x for each clonotype. TCR beta libraries were generated with the immunoSEQ hsTCRB Kit. Regarding the original processing steps: ImmunoSEQ Data Assistant and ImmunoSEQ Analyzer were used for data analysis, and V, D and J genes were assigned according to IMGT definitions. Clonality was computed as one minus normalized Shannon entropy of productive rearrangement frequencies, ranging from 0 to 1. Only overrepresented clonotypes making up at least 0.05% of each patient's repertoire were included in the public clonotype analysis. About a dozen repertoires from age-matched healthy donors, obtained from immuneACCESS, served as clonality controls. This is the immuneACCESS table as TCRdb keeps it, with only in-frame sequences that have V and J called. A part of the clones is gone; compared with another copy, unresolved V genes explain less than half, and the rest is unexplained. That table gives V, J and clone size, and the DNA gave D and trimming. This sample has around 70,000 clones in its table, and just over 90% of those were observed once. The leading ten clones occupy around 3.1% of the sample.

This sample's time point label indicates: about a year on ibrutinib. For TCR beta library preparation, about 2 micrograms of genomic DNA was extracted from cryopreserved PBMCs. Longitudinal blood samples from CLL patients on ibrutinib monotherapy were analyzed using high-throughput TCR beta sequencing. The patients took part in an open-label, single-center phase 2 trial of ibrutinib monotherapy. A note on this clone: The antigen this receptor binds is unknown. Per-nucleotide qualities are absent, and no much larger clonotype sits a single base away.

The origin of this receptor is a human donor with chronic lymphocytic leukemia. The sample consisted of PBMCs, taken after 12 months of ibrutinib treatment. Recombination linked TRBV5-8 to TRBJ2-7; 10 bases in between match TRBD1. The CDR3 region: CASIGTGVPYEQYF. At the DNA level, the sequence is TGTGCCAGCATTGGGACAGGGGTACCCTACGAGCAGTACTTC.